Sequencing of this TCR beta chain was carried out in a study of T-cell memory formation after mild COVID-19. Study as a whole: Most TCR clusters belonged to a single donor.

About this clonotype: Its antigen is still unknown.

Regarding the study as a whole: Researchers could not confirm that second-wave clones peaking on day 37 targeted SARS-CoV-2. Memory sampled before infection contained some responding clones, suggesting cross-reactive memory joined.

TCRdb called the 5' RACE reads again in MiXCR, with one record for every CDR3 protein. The sample has 180,000 or so distinct CDR3 sequences, more than 9% seen once; the top ten hold roughly 3.8%. The germline CDR1 and CDR2 sequences are SNHLY and FYNNEI. This CDR3 is built from 11 residues. V lost 7 bases, J lost 6 bases, and 6 bases lay in between. The chain links TRBV2 to TRBJ1-4; D ambiguous. The specimen sequenced was PBMCs or a T cell subset sorted from them (not recorded which). The clonotype originates from a young man who had mild COVID-19 (a few samples of this study predate the infection). Cell type and time point are not known. The CDR3 is CASTSDEKLFF. The DNA of the CDR3 is TGTGCCAGCACGTCGGATGAAAAACTGTTTTTT.